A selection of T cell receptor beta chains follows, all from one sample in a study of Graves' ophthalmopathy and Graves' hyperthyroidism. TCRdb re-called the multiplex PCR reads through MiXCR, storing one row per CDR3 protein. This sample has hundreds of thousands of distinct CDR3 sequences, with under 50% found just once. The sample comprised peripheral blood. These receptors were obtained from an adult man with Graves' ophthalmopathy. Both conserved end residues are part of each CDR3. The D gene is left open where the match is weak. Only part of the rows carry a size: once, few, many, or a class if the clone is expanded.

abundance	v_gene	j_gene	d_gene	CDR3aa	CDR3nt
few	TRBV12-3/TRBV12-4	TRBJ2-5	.	CASSPHRENQETQYF	TGTGCCAGCAGCCCTCATCGGGAAAACCAAGAGACCCAGTACTTC
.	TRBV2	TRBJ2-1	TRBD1	CASRVATGTAYNEQFF	TGTGCCAGCAGGGTCGCGACAGGGACGGCTTACAATGAGCAGTTCTTC
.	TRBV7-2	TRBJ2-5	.	CASSQDRTQETQYF	TGTGCCAGCAGCCAAGACCGGACCCAAGAGACCCAGTACTTC
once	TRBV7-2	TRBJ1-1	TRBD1	CASSPGQGSFF	TGTGCCAGCAGCCCGGGACAGGGGTCATTCTTT
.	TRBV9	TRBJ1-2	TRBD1	CASNRGTRTGGSDGYTF	TGTGCCAGCAACCGAGGCACTAGGACAGGGGGGAGCGATGGCTACACCTTC
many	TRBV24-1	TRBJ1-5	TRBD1	CATSDGQGFSQPQHF	TGTGCCACCAGTGACGGACAGGGATTCAGCCAGCCCCAGCATTTT
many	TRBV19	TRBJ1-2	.	CASSIDRNRKNYGYTF	TGTGCCAGTAGTATAGATAGAAACAGGAAGAACTATGGCTACACCTTC
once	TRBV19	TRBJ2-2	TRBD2	CASMPPSGGVPGELFF	TGTGCCAGTATGCCCCCTAGCGGGGGGGTCCCCGGGGAGCTGTTTTTT
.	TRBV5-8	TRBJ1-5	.	CASSWWASGYNQPQHF	TGTGCCAGCAGCTGGTGGGCCTCAGGTTACAATCAGCCCCAGCATTTT
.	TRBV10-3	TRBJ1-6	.	CAISGPGSSPLHF	TGTGCCATCAGTGGGCCGGGGAGCTCACCCCTCCACTTT
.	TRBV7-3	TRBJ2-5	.	CASSIRTARVGTQYF	TGTGCCAGCAGCATAAGGACGGCTCGCGTGGGGACCCAGTACTTC
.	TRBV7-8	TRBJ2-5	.	CARDRGGYQETQYF	TGTGCTAGAGATAGGGGCGGCTACCAAGAGACCCAGTACTTC
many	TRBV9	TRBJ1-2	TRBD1	CASSSGQDLHGYTF	TGTGCCAGCAGCTCGGGACAGGATTTGCATGGCTACACCTTC
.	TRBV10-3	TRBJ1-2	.	CAISESGGTIRGGYTF	TGTGCCATCAGTGAGAGTGGGGGGACTATCCGAGGTGGCTACACCTTC
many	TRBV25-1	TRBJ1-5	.	CASSEYLERGNQPQHF	TGTGCCAGCAGTGAATATTTGGAAAGGGGCAATCAGCCCCAGCATTTT
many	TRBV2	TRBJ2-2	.	CARRNSPGELFF	TGTGCCAGGAGGAATTCTCCCGGGGAGCTGTTTTTT
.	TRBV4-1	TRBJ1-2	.	CASSHAAKGYGYTF	TGCGCCAGCAGCCACGCCGCGAAGGGGTATGGCTACACCTTC
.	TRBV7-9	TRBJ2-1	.	CASRRTVDEQFF	TGTGCCAGCAGACGGACCGTGGATGAGCAGTTCTTC
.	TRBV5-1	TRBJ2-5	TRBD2	CASSLSASGGARETQYF	TGCGCCAGCAGCTTGTCCGCCAGCGGGGGGGCCCGAGAGACCCAGTACTTC
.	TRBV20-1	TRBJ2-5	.	CSASGGAETQYF	TGCAGTGCTAGTGGGGGTGCGGAGACCCAGTACTTC
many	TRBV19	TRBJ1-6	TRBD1	CASHDRGLSPLHF	TGTGCCAGTCACGACAGGGGGCTTTCACCCCTCCACTTT
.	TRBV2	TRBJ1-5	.	CASTPGRGGQPQHF	TGTGCCAGCACTCCGGGAAGGGGAGGTCAGCCCCAGCATTTT
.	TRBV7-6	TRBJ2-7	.	CASSRTGRGHDYEQYF	TGTGCCAGCAGCCGAACGGGGCGGGGACACGACTACGAGCAGTACTTC
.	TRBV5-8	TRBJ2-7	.	CASSLVGGLGEQYF	TGTGCCAGCAGCTTGGTTGGGGGCCTTGGCGAGCAGTACTTC
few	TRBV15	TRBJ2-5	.	CATSSQTGRETQYF	TGTGCCACCAGCAGCCAAACGGGGAGGGAGACCCAGTACTTC
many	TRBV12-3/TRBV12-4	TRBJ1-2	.	CASSLRNRDGYTF	TGTGCCAGCAGTTTGAGGAACAGGGATGGCTACACCTTC
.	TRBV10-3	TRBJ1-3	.	CAISVGGESGNTIYF	TGTGCCATCAGTGTGGGCGGGGAATCTGGAAACACCATATATTTT
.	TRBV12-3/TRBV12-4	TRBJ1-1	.	CASSLAEGDTEAFF	TGTGCCAGCAGTTTAGCGGAGGGGGACACTGAAGCTTTCTTT
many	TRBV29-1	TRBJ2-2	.	CSVYIRGGTATGELFF	TGCAGCGTGTACATTAGGGGGGGGACGGCCACCGGGGAGCTGTTTTTT
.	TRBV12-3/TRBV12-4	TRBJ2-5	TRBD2	CASSSRTRERGAQYF	TGTGCCAGCAGTTCGCGGACTAGGGAGCGGGGGGCCCAGTACTTC
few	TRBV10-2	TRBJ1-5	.	CASSEVPTRNQPQHF	TGCGCCAGCAGTGAGGTCCCGACTAGAAATCAGCCCCAGCATTTT